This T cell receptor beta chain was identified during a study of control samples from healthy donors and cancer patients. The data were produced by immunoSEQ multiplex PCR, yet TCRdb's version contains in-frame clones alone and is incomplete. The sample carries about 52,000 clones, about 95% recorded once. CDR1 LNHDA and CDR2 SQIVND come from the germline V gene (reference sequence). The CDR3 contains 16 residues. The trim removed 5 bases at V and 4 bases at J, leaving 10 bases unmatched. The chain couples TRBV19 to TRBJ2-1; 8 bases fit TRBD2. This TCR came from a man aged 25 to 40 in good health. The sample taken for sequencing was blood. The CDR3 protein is CASSSPGTSGYNEQFF. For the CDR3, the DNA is TGTGCCAGTAGTTCCCCCGGAACTAGCGGTTACAATGAGCAGTTCTTC.